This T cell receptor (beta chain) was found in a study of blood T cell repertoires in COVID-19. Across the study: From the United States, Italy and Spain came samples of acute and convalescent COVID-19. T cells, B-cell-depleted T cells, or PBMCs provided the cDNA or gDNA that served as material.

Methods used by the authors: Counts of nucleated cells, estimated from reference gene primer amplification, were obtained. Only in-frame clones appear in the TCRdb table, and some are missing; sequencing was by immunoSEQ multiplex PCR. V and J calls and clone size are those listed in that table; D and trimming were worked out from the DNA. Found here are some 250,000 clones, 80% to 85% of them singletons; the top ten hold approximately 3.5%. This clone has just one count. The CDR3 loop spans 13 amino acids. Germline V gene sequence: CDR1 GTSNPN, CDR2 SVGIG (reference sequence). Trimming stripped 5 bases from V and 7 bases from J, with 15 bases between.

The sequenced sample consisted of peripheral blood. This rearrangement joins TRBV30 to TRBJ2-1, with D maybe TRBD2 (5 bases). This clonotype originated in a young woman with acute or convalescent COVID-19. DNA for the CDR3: TGTGCCTGGCAGCGAGGGTTTGGTAATGAGCAGTTCTTC. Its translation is CAWQRGFGNEQFF.